These T cell receptor beta chains were read from a single sample in a study of blood T cell repertoires in COVID-19. Some clones are missing from TCRdb's copy, which holds only in-frame ones; the method was immunoSEQ multiplex PCR. This sample yields over 85,000 clones, of which roughly 90% are seen a single time; around 4.2% belongs to the top ten. Sequenced input: peripheral blood. All receptors derive from a human donor with COVID-19, enrolled during active disease. The donor label of this sample is uncertain. Each CDR3 is given with its conserved first and last residue. D genes are given only for firm matches. Clone size appears in some rows only: once, few, many, or a class for an expanded clone.

cdr3_nt cdr3_aa clone_size j_call v_call d_call
TGTGCCAGCCAGGGGTTTCCGTTTTCACCCCTCCACTTT CASQGFPFSPLHF . TRBJ1-6 TRBV7-2 .
TGTGCCAGCTCACCATCCGGACTAGCAAGCACAGATACGCAGTATTTT CASSPSGLASTDTQYF once TRBJ2-3 TRBV18 TRBD2
TGCGCCAGCAGCCCGTTTGGTCGAGGCACAGATACGCAGTATTTT CASSPFGRGTDTQYF . TRBJ2-3 TRBV5-1 .
TGTGCCAGCAGTTACTCGGGCCAGGGGAACACTGAAGCTTTCTTT CASSYSGQGNTEAFF . TRBJ1-1 TRBV6-5 .
TGTGCCATCAGTGGAAACGGAGGGTTCGGCTACACCTTC CAISGNGGFGYTF . TRBJ1-2 TRBV10-3 .
TGTGCCAGCAGCTGGCAACAGAATGGCTACACCTTC CASSWQQNGYTF . TRBJ1-2 TRBV11-2 .
TGTGCCAGCAGCTCGACTAGCGGGGGGGCGGGGGAGACCCAGTACTTC CASSSTSGGAGETQYF . TRBJ2-5 TRBV7-6 TRBD2
TGTGCCAGCAGTGAATGGGGAGGGGCGGGAAAAACCATATATTTT CASSEWGGAGKTIYF . TRBJ1-3 TRBV6-1 .
TGTGCCAGCAGCGGCCCATGGAGCGGCGGGAGCTCCTACAATGAGCAGTTCTTC CASSGPWSGGSSYNEQFF . TRBJ2-1 TRBV9 TRBD2
TGTGCCAGCAGCCAGGAGCTAGACACCGGGGAGCTGTTTTTT CASSQELDTGELFF . TRBJ2-2 TRBV14 .
TGTGCCAGCAGTTCAAGTACGGCGAACACCGGGGAGCTGTTTTTT CASSSSTANTGELFF . TRBJ2-2 TRBV5-5 .
TGCGCCAGCAGCTTCCTCGGGGGGCAGCCCCAGCATTTT CASSFLGGQPQHF . TRBJ1-5 TRBV5-1 .
TGCGCCAGCAGCCCCCCAGGGGTCGGTGGTTATAATGAAAAACTGTTTTTT CASSPPGVGGYNEKLFF . TRBJ1-4 TRBV5-1 .
TGTGCCAGCTCCCCCGTAAGGACAGTTAATGAAAAACTGTTTTTT CASSPVRTVNEKLFF . TRBJ1-4 TRBV18 .
TGCGCCAGCAGCCAAGATGTACAGGAGATTAGCAATCAGCCCCAGCATTTT CASSQDVQEISNQPQHF . TRBJ1-5 TRBV4-1 .
TGTGCCAGCCTTTCGGCCGGGGAGGTTAATTCACCCCTCCACTTT CASLSAGEVNSPLHF . TRBJ1-6 TRBV6-5 .
TGCGCCAGCAGCGTCGCTCCCGGGGGGAGGGGAGAGACCCAGTACTTC CASSVAPGGRGETQYF . TRBJ2-5 TRBV4-1 TRBD2
TGTGCCAGCAGCCCTGCTTTGACAGGAATTTATGGCTACACCTTC CASSPALTGIYGYTF . TRBJ1-2 TRBV7-9 .
TGCGCCAGCAGCCTTAGTGGGGGGATGAATTCACCCCTCCACTTT CASSLSGGMNSPLHF . TRBJ1-6 TRBV4-1 .
TGTGCCAGCAGCGTGGAGGAAGGGAATCAGCCCCAGCATTTT CASSVEEGNQPQHF once TRBJ1-5 TRBV6-5 .
TGTGCCAGCAGCTTGGGAGCTAGCGGGAGCTCCTACAATGAGCAGTTCTTC CASSLGASGSSYNEQFF . TRBJ2-1 TRBV5-6 TRBD2
TGTGCCTGGAGCACAGGGCCTAATGAAAAACTGTTTTTT CAWSTGPNEKLFF . TRBJ1-4 TRBV30 .
TGTGCCAGCAGCCCCGGGGGGAATGAAGCTTTCTTT CASSPGGNEAFF . TRBJ1-1 TRBV3-1/TRBV3-2 .
TGTGCCAATCAAGCGGGGGACTATGGCTACACCTTC CANQAGDYGYTF . TRBJ1-2 TRBV6-5 .
TGCGCCAGCAGCCAACCCGCGGACAGGGGTGGGGAAAAACTGTTTTTT CASSQPADRGGEKLFF . TRBJ1-4 TRBV4-1 TRBD1
TGCGCCAGCAGCTCGGGACTAGCGGGAACAGATACGCAGTATTTT CASSSGLAGTDTQYF . TRBJ2-3 TRBV5-1 TRBD2
TGTGCCATCACCGAGACTAGCGGGAGTTGGGATACGCAGTATTTT CAITETSGSWDTQYF few TRBJ2-3 TRBV10-3 TRBD2
TGTGCCAGCAGTTACGCAGGCGACTATGGCTACACCTTC CASSYAGDYGYTF . TRBJ1-2 TRBV6-5 .
TGTGCCAGCAGCCAAGAGGCAGGGGAGGGACAGCCCCAGCATTTT CASSQEAGEGQPQHF . TRBJ1-5 TRBV3-1/TRBV3-2 .
TGTGCCAGCAGCCCTGACCCCGGGGGGCGCAGCCACGAGCAGTACTTC CASSPDPGGRSHEQYF . TRBJ2-7 TRBV5-5 .
TGTGCCAGTAGTACCGGACAGGGGAACTACAATGAGCAGTTCTTC CASSTGQGNYNEQFF . TRBJ2-1 TRBV19 TRBD1
TGTGCCAGCAGCTTCCCCAAGGAGGTGGGTGCCAAAAACATTCAGTACTTC CASSFPKEVGAKNIQYF . TRBJ2-4 TRBV27 .
TGTGCCAGCTCACCGCCGGGACTCCTCGAGCAGTACTTC CASSPPGLLEQYF . TRBJ2-7 TRBV18 .
TGTGCCAGCAGGGAGGGGGCGCCGGGAAACACCATATATTTT CASREGAPGNTIYF . TRBJ1-3 TRBV6-5 TRBD1
TGTGCCAGCAGCCTGGACCAGGGGTGGTATGGCTACACCTTC CASSLDQGWYGYTF . TRBJ1-2 TRBV7-9 .
TGTGCCAGTTCCGGGACAGGGTTATACGAGCAGTACTTC CASSGTGLYEQYF . TRBJ2-7 TRBV28 TRBD1
TGTGCCAGCAGCGTCAACAGGCCCCAACCCGGGGAGCTGTTTTTT CASSVNRPQPGELFF . TRBJ2-2 TRBV9 .
TGCGCCAGCAGCTTTGGGGGCCTCGGTGAAGCTTTCTTT CASSFGGLGEAFF . TRBJ1-1 TRBV5-1 .
TGTGCCAGCAGCGCCCAGGGGAACACTGAAGCTTTCTTT CASSAQGNTEAFF . TRBJ1-1 TRBV7-3 .
TGTGCCAGCAGCCAAGATGAGCCCGGTGAGCAGTTCTTC CASSQDEPGEQFF . TRBJ2-1 TRBV3-1/TRBV3-2 .
TGTGCCAGCAGCCCGGACAGCCTGGATAGCAATCAGCCCCAGCATTTT CASSPDSLDSNQPQHF . TRBJ1-5 TRBV4-2 .
TGTGCCAGCAGTGAAGCGCTTCAGTCGCGAGCAGGGGGAGAGACTGAAGCTTTCTTT CASSEALQSRAGGETEAFF . TRBJ1-1 TRBV2 TRBD1